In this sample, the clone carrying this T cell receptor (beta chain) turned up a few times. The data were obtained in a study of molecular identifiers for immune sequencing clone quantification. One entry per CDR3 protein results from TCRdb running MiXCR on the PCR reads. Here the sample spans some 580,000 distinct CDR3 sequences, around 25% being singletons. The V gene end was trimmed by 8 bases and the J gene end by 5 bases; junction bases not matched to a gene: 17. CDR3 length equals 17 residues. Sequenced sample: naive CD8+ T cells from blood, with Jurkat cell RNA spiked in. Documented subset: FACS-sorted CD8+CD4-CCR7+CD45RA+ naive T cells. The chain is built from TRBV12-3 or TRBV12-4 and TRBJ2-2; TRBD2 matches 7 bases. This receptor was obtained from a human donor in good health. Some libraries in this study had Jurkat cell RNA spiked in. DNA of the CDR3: TGTGCCAGCTTTCCCGACCGGGGGGAGGGTGGGACCGGGGAGCTGTTTTTT. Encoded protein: CASFPDRGEGGTGELFF.